The TCR beta chain under discussion was sequenced for a study of cytomegalovirus exposure and HLA in healthy donors. Study-wide results and caveats: Many donors carried some public TCRs, although rarity characterized most TCR sequences.

As for this clone: Its target is not known.

CDR3 length equals 14 residues. Germline V lookup: CDR1 SGHVS, CDR2 FNYEAQ. Trimming stripped 5 bases from V and 6 bases from J, with 16 bases between. Sequencing used immunoSEQ multiplex PCR; TCRdb keeps in-frame clones, though not all of them. This repertoire shows 95,000 to 150,000 clones, about 91% found once; its top ten account for around 1.1%. This clonotype was obtained from a woman between 18 and 30 years old in good health and CMV-seronegative. Material for sequencing was PBMCs. The chain employs TRBV7-6 and TRBJ1-2; maybe TRBD1 (5 bases). CDR3 nucleotide sequence: TGTGCCAGCAGCCCCAATCCAGGGTGGGATGGCTACACCTTC. The encoded protein is CASSPNPGWDGYTF.